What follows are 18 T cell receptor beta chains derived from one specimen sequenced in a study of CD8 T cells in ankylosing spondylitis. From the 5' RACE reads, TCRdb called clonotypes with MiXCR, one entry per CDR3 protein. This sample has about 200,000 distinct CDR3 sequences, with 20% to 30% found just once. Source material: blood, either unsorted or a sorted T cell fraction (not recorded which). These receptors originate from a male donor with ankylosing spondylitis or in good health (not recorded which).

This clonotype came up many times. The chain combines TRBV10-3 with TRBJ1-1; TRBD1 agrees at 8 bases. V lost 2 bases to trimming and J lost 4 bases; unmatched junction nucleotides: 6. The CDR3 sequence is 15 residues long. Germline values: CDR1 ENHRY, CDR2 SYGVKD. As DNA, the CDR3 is TGTGCCATCAGTGAGGGGACAGGCAGACCCACTGAAGCTTTCTTT. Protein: CAISEGTGRPTEAFF.

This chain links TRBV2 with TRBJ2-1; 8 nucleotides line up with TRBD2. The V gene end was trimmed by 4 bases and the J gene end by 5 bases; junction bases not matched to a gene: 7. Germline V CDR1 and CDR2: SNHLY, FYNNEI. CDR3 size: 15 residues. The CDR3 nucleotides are TGTGCCAGCAGTGTAGGAGCGGGAGACCACAATGAGCAGTTCTTC. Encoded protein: CASSVGAGDHNEQFF.

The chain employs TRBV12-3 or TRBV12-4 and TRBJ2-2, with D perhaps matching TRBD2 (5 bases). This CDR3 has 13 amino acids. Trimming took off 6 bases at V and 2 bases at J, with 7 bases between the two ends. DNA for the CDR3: TGTGCCAGCAGGAGCGGCAACACCGGGGAGCTGTTTTTT. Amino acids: CASRSGNTGELFF.

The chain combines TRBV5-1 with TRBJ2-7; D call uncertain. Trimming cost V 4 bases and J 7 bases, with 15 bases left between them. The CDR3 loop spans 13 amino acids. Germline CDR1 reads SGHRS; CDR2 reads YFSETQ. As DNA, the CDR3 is TGCGCCAGCAGCCTCGCTACCCGGCGGGAGCAGTACTTC. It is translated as CASSLATRREQYF.

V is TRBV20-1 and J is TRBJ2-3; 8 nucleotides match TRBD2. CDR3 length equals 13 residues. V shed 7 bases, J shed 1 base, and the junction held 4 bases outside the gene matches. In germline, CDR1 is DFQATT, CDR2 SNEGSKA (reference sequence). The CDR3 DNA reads TGCAGTGAACGGCGGGGGGGCACAGATACGCAGTATTTT. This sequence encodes CSERRGGTDTQYF.

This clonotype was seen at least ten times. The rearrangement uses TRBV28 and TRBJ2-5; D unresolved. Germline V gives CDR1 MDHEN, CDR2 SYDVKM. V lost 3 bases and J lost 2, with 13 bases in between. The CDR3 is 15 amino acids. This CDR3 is CASSLPLGKQETQYF. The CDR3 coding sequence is TGTGCCAGCAGTTTGCCCCTGGGGAAGCAAGAGACCCAGTACTTC.

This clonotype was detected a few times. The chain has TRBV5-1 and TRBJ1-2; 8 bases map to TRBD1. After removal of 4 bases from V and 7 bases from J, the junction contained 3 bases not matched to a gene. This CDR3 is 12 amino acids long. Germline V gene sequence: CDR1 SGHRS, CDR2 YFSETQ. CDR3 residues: CASSPDRAGYTF. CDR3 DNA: TGCGCCAGCAGCCCGGACAGGGCTGGCTACACCTTC.

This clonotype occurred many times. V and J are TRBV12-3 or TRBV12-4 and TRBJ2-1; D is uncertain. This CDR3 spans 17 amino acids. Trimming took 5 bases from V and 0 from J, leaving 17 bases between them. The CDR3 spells CASSLPSRSVSYNEQFF. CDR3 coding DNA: TGTGCCAGCAGTCTTCCGTCGCGGAGCGTCTCCTACAATGAGCAGTTCTTC.

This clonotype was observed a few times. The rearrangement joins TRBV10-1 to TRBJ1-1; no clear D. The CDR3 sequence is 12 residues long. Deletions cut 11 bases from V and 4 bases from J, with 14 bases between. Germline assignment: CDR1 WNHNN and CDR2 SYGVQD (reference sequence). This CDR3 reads CAVEDGCTEAFF. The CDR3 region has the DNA TGCGCCGTCGAGGACGGATGCACTGAAGCTTTCTTT.

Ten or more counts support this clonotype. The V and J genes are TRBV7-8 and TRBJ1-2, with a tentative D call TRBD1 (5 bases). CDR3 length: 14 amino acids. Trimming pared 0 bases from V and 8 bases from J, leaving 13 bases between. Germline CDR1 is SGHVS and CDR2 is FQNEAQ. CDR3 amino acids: CASSLAGVRQGYTF. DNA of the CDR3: TGTGCCAGCAGCTTAGCGGGGGTCAGGCAAGGCTACACCTTC.

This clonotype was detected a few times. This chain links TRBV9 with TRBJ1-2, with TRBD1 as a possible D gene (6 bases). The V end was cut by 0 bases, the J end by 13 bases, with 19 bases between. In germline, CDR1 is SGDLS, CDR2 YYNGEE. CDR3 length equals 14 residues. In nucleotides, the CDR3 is TGTGCCAGCAGCGTAGACGGGGGCACACGAGGAGTCACCTTC. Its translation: CASSVDGGTRGVTF.

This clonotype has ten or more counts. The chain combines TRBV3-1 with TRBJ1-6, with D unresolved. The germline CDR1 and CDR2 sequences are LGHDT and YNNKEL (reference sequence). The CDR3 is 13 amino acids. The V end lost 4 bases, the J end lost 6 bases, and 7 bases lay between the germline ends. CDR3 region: CASSPLSNSPLHF. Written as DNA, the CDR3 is TGTGCCAGCAGCCCGCTATCTAATTCACCCCTCCACTTT.

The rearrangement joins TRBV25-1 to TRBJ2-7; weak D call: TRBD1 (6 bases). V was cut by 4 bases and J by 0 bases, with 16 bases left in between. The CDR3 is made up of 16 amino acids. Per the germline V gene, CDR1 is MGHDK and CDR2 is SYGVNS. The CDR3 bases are TGTGCCAGCAGTGGTCAGAATAGGGGGAGCTCCTACGAGCAGTACTTC. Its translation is CASSGQNRGSSYEQYF.

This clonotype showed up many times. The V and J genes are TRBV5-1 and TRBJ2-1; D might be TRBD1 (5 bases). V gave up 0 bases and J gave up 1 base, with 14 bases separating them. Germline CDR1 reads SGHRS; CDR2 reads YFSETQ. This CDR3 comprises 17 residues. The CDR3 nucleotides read TGCGCCAGCAGCTTGGTCCCGACAGCCTCTTCCTACAATGAGCAGTTCTTC. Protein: CASSLVPTASSYNEQFF.

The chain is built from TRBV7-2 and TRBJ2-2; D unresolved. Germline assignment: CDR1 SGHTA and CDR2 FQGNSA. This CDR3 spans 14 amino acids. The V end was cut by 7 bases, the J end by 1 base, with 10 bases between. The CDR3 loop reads CASTLRRNTGELFF. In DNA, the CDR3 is TGTGCCAGCACCCTAAGGAGGAACACCGGGGAGCTGTTTTTT.

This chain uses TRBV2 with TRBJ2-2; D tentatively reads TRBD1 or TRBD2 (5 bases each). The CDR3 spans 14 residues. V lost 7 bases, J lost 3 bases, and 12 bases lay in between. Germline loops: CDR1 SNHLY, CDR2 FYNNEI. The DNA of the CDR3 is TGTGCCAGCAACGGGGCGGAGTACACCGGGGAGCTGTTTTTT. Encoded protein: CASNGAEYTGELFF.

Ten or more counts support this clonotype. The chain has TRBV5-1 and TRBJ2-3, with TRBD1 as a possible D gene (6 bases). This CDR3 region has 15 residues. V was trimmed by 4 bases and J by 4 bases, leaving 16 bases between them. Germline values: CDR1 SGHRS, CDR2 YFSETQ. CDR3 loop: CASSTTRGSADTQYF. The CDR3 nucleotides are TGCGCCAGCAGCACTACCAGGGGTTCGGCAGATACGCAGTATTTT.

In nucleotides, the CDR3 is TGCAGTGCCCACTCTAGCGGGAGGGGATGGAATGAGCAGTTCTTC. This codes for CSAHSSGRGWNEQFF. This sequence joins TRBV20-1 and TRBJ2-1, with 12 bases lining up with TRBD2. The germline V gene encodes CDR1 DFQATT and CDR2 SNEGSKA (reference sequence). The CDR3 runs 15 residues. After removal of 6 bases from V and 7 bases from J, the junction contained 10 bases not matched to a gene.